The present T cell receptor (beta chain) was sequenced within a study of spatial heterogeneity in lung cancer. Study at large: Sequencing was performed on follow-up PBMC samples when available, collected at a median of approximately 26 months after resection. General study results and limits: Blood contained ubiquitous expanded tumor TCRs more at resection than at follow-up.

Using its own MiXCR run on the 5' RACE reads, TCRdb lists one record per CDR3 protein. The sample lists about 100,000 distinct CDR3 sequences, 15% to 20% occurring once. Specified time point: blood at routine non-recurrence follow-up after resection. Sequencing of whole RNA from tumor, nontumor lung or frozen PBMC involved no sorting. Trimming removed 4 bases at V and 1 base at J, with 16 bases between. This CDR3 region has 16 residues. CDR1 is SGDLS and CDR2 is YYNGEE in the germline V gene. In the case of this clonotype: Its antigen is still unknown.

The chain employs TRBV9 and TRBJ2-3, with D perhaps TRBD2 (6 bases). Sequencing used PBMCs, obtained at follow-up. This TCR came from a male donor with early-stage non-small cell lung cancer. DNA of the CDR3: TGTGCCAGCAGCCCCTTCGGTAGCGGAGGCACAGATACGCAGTATTTT. Protein product: CASSPFGSGGTDTQYF. Full variable domain (rest looked up from reference TRBV9 and TRBJ2-3): DSGVTQTPKHLITATGQRVTLRCSPRSGDLSVYWYQQSLDQGLQFLIQYYNGEERAKGNILERFSAQQFPDLHSELNLSSLELGDSALYFCASSPFGSGGTDTQYFGPGTRLTVL.